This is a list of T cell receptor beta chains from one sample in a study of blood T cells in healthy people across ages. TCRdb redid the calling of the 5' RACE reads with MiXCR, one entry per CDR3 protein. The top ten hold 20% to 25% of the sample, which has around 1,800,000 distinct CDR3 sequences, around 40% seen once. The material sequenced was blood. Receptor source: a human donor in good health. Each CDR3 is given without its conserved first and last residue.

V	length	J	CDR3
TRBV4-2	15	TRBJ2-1	ASSQEADGSSYNEQF
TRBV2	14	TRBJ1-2	ASRVRSSGLDYGYT
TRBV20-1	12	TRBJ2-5	STRGEVGPETQY
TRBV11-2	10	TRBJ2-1	ASSFTRTKQF
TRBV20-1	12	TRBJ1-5	SARDPTDNQPQH
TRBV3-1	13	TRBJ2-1	ASSQTSGEDNEQF
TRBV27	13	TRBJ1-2	ASRADRGNNYGYT
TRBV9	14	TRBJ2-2	ASSVGVAGGTGELF
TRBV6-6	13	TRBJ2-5	ASSYTPLETETQY
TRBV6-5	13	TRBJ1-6	ASSYFGQGDSPLH
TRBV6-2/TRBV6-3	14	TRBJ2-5	ASSHPDRGEGETQY